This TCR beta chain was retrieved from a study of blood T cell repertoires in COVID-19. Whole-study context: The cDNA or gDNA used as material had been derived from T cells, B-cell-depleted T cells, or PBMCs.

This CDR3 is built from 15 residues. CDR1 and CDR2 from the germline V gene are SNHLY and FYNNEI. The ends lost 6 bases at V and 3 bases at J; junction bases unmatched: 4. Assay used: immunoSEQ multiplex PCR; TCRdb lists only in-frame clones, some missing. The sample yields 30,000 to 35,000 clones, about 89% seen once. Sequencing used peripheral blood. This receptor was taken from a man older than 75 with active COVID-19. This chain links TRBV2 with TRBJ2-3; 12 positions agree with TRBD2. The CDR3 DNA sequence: TGTGCCAGCAGGCTAGCGGGAGGGGGGACAGATACGCAGTATTTT. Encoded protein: CASRLAGGGTDTQYF.